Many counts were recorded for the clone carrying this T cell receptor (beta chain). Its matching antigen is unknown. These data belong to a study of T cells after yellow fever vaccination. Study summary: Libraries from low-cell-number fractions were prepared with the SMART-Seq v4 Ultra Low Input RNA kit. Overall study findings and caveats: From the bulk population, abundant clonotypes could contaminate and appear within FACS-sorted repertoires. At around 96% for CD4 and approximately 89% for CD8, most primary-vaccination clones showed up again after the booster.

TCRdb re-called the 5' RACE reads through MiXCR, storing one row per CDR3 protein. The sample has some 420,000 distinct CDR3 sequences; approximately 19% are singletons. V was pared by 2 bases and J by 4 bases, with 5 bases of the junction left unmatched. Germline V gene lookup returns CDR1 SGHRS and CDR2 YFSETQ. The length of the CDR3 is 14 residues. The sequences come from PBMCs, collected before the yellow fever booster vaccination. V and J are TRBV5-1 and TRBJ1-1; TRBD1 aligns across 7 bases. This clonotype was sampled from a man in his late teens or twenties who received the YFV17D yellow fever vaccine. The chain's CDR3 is CASSFRTGGTEAFF. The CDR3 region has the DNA TGCGCCAGCAGCTTCAGGACAGGAGGCACTGAAGCTTTCTTT.